The table lists the clone carrying this T cell receptor beta chain with a few counts. The data were taken from a study of read filtering for tumor transcriptome and immune sequencing. Overall study context: Mean patient age was 65.9 years, range roughly 45 to 80; 17 male, roughly 14 female. IR-seq gave about 4 to 10.27 million TCR reads per sample; RNA-seq gave roughly 80 to 1,400.

Molecular barcoded adaptors covering alpha/delta and beta/gamma chains were used on 400 ng RNA. Each CDR3 protein gets one entry after TCRdb re-called the reads with MiXCR. This sample has 35,000 to 50,000 distinct CDR3 sequences, with more than 13% found just once. The germline CDR1 and CDR2 sequences are ENHRY and SYGVKD. V dropped 8 bases and J dropped 3 bases, with 11 bases sitting between them. The CDR3 totals 13 residues. Sequenced material: a population of CD138-negative cells sorted from bone marrow. The chain uses TRBV10-3 and TRBJ2-1, with D maybe TRBD1 (7 bases). This TCR derives from a donor over 35 with multiple myeloma. CDR3 residues: CAISQGGYNEQFF. The CDR3 coding sequence is TGTGCCATCTCCCAGGGGGGCTACAATGAGCAGTTCTTC.